This TCR beta chain derives from a study of CDR3 diversity in severe acne. A single record per CDR3 protein comes from TCRdb applying MiXCR to the PCR reads. The table lists approximately 90,000 distinct CDR3 sequences, 45% to 55% of them singletons. This clonotype was seen repeatedly, ten times or more. Germline CDR1 SGHRS, CDR2 YFSETQ. This CDR3 has 19 amino acids. With V trimmed by 2 bases and J by 2 bases, 16 bases remained unmatched. The source material was blood. This receptor was obtained from a male donor with severe acne vulgaris. The V and J genes are TRBV5-1 and TRBJ2-7; 10 positions match TRBD2. The CDR3 loop reads CASSFFISSGRVQPYEQYF. CDR3 coding DNA: TGCGCCAGCAGCTTTTTTATCTCTAGCGGGAGAGTCCAACCCTACGAGCAGTACTTC.